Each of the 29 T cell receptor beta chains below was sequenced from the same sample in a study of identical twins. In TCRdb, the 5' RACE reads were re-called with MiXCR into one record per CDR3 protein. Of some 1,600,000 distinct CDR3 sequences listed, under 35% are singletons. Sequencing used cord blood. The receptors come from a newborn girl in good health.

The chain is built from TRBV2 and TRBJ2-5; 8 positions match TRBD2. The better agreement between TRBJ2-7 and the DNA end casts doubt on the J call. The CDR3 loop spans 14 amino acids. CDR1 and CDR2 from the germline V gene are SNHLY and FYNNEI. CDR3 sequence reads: CASTLSGAGYEQYF. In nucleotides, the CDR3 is TGTGCCAGCACTCTTAGCGGGGCAGGGTACGAGCAGTACTTC.

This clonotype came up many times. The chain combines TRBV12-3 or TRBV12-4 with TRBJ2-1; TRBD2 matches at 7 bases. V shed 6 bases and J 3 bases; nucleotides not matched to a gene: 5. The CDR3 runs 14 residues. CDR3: CASSRASGYNEQFF. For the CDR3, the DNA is TGTGCCAGCAGCCGGGCTAGCGGCTACAATGAGCAGTTCTTC.

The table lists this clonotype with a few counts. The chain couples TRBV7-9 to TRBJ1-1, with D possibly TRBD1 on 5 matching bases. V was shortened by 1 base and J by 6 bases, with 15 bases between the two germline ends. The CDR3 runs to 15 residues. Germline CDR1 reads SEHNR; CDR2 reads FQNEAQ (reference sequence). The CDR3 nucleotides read TGTGCCAGCAGCTTAGGATCAGGGATAAGGGCTGAAGCTTTCTTT. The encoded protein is CASSLGSGIRAEAFF.

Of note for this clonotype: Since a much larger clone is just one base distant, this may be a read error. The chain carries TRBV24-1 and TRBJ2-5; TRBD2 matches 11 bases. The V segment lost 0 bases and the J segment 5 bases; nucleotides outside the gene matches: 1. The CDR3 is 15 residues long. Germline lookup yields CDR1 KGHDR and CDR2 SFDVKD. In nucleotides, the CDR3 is TGTGCCACCAGTGATTTGACTAGCGGGAGCGAGACCCAGTACTTC. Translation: CATSDLTSGSETQYF.

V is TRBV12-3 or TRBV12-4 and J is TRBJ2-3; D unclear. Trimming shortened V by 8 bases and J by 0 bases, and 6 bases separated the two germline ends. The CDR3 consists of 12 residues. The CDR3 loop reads CASAKSTDTQYF. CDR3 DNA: TGTGCCAGCGCGAAAAGCACAGATACGCAGTATTTT.

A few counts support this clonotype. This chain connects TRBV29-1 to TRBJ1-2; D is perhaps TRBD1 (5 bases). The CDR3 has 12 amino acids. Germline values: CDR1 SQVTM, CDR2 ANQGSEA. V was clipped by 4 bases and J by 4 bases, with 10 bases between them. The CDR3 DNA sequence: TGCAGCGTTGTAGGGGCCCTCTATGGCTACACCTTC. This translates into CSVVGALYGYTF.

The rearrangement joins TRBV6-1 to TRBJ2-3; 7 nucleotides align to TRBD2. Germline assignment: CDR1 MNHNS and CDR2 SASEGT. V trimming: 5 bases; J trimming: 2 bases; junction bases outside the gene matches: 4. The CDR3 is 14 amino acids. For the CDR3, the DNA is TGTGCCAGCAGTCGCAGCGGGGTCACAGATACGCAGTATTTT. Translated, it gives CASSRSGVTDTQYF.

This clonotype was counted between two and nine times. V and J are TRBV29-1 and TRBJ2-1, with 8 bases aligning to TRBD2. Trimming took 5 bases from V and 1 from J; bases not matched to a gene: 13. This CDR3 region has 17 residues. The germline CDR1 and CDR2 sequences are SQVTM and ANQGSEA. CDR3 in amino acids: CSVHLGGGLVSYNEQFF. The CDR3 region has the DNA TGCAGCGTTCACCTGGGTGGGGGACTAGTGTCCTACAATGAGCAGTTCTTC.

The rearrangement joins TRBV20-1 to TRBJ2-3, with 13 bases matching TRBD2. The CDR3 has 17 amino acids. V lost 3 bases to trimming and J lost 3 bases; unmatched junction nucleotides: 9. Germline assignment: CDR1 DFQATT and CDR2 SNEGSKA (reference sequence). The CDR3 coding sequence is TGCAGTGCTAGTAGAGGGGGACTAGCGGGGTCGACAGATACGCAGTATTTT. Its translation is CSASRGGLAGSTDTQYF.

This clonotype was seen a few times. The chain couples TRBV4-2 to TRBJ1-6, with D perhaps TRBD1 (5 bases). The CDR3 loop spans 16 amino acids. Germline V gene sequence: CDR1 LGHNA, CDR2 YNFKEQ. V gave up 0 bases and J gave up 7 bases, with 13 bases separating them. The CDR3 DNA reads TGTGCCAGCAGCCAAGATCGGGCAGGGCCGAATTCACCCCTCCACTTT. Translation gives CASSQDRAGPNSPLHF.

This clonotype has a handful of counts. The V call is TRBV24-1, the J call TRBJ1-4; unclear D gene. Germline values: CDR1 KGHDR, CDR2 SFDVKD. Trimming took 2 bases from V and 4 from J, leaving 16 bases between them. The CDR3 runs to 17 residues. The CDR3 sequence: CATSDSWTAGDNEKLFF. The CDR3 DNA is TGTGCCACCAGTGATTCTTGGACGGCAGGAGATAATGAAAAACTGTTTTTT.

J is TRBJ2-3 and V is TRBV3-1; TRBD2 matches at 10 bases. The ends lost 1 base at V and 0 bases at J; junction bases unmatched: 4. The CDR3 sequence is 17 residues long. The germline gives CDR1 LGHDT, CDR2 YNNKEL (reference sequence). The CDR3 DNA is TGTGCCAGCAGCCAAGGACTAGCGGGTTCGAGCACAGATACGCAGTATTTT. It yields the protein CASSQGLAGSSTDTQYF.

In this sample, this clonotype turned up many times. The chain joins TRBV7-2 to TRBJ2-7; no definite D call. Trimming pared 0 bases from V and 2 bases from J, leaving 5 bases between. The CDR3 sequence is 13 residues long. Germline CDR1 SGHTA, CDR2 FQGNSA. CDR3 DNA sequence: TGTGCCAGCAGCTTAGCTGCGACCTACGAGCAGTACTTC. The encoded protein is CASSLAATYEQYF. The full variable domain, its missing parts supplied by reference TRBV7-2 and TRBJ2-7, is GAGVSQSPSNKVTEKGKDVELRCDPISGHTALYWYRQSLGQGLEFLIYFQGNSAPDKSGLPSDRFSAERTGGSVSTLTIQRTQQEDSAVYLCASSLAATYEQYFGPGTRLTVT.

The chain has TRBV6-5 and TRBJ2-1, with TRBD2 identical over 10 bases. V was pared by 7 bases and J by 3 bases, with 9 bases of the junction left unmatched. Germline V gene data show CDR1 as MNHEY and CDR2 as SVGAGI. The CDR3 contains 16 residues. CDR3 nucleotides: TGTGCCAGCACCAGAGGACTAGCGGTTGACTACAATGAGCAGTTCTTC. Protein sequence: CASTRGLAVDYNEQFF.

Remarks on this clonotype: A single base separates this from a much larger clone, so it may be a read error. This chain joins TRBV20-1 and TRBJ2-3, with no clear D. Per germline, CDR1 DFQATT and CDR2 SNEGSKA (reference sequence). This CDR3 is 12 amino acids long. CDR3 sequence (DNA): TGCAGTGTTCGTTTCGGTCCAGATATGCAGTATTTT. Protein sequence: CSVRFGPDMQYF.

This CDR3 is CASRQGPSNTGELFF. In nucleotides, the CDR3 is TGTGCCAGCAGGCAGGGACCTTCGAACACCGGGGAGCTGTTTTTT. The chain couples TRBV6-2 or TRBV6-3 to TRBJ2-2; D is perhaps TRBD1 or TRBD2 (5 bases each). Germline V gene sequence: CDR1 MNHEY, CDR2 SVGEGT. The CDR3 is made up of 15 amino acids. Trimming cost V 6 bases and J 0 bases, with 11 bases left between them.

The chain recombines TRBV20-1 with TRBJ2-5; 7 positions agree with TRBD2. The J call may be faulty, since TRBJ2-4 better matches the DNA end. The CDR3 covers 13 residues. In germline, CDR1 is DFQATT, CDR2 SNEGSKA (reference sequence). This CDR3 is CSASPGRENIQYF. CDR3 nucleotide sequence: TGCAGTGCTAGTCCGGGGAGGGAAAACATTCAGTACTTC.

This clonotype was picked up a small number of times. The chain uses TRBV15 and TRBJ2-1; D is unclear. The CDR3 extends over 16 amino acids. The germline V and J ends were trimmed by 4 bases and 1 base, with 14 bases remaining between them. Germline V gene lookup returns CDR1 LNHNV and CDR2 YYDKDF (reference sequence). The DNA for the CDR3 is TGTGCCACCAGCATTTTCTATAGCTATTCCTACAATGAGCAGTTCTTC. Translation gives CATSIFYSYSYNEQFF.

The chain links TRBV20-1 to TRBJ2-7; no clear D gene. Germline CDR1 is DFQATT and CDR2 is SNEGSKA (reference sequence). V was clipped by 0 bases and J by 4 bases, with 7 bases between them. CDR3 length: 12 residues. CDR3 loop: CSARERFYEQYF. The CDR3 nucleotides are TGCAGTGCTAGAGAAAGGTTTTACGAGCAGTACTTC.

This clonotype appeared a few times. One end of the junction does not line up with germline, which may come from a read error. CDR3 sequence reads: CATSDSSGSSHNEQFF. In DNA form, the CDR3 reads TGTGCCACCAGTGATTCTAGCGGGAGCTCCCACAATGAGCAGTTCTTC. V usage is TRBV24-1 and J usage is TRBJ2-1; 10 bases line up with TRBD2. This CDR3 region has 16 residues. Germline assignment: CDR1 KGHDR and CDR2 SFDVKD.

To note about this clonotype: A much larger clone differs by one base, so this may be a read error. In nucleotides, the CDR3 is TGTGCCAGCGCCGGACGGAACTCCTACAATGAGCAGTACTTC. Encoded protein: CASAGRNSYNEQYF. The V gene is TRBV6-5, the J gene TRBJ2-1; D not certain. Matching the DNA end better, TRBJ2-7 makes the J call doubtful. The CDR3 length is 14 residues. Germline values: CDR1 MNHEY, CDR2 SVGAGI.

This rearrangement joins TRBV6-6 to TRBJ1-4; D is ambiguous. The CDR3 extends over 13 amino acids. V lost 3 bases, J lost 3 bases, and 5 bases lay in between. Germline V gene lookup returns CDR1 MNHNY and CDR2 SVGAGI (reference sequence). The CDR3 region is CASSYTANEKLFF. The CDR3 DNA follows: TGTGCCAGCAGTTATACGGCTAATGAAAAACTGTTTTTT.

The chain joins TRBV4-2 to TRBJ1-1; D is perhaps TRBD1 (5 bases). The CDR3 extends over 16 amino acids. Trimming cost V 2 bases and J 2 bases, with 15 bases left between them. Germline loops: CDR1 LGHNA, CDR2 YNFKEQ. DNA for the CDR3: TGTGCCAGCAGCCAAAACCCCCAGGGCTCCAACACTGAAGCTTTCTTT. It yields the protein CASSQNPQGSNTEAFF.

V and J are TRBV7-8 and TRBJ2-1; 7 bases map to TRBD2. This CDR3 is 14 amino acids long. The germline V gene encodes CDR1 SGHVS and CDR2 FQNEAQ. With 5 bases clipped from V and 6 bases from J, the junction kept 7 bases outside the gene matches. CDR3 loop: CASSAGLETNEQFF. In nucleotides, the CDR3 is TGTGCCAGCAGCGCCGGACTAGAAACCAATGAGCAGTTCTTC.

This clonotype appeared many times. CDR3 region: CASSSGPVYGYTF. CDR3 DNA: TGTGCCAGCAGTTCCGGACCTGTCTATGGCTACACCTTC. The chain uses TRBV12-3 or TRBV12-4 and TRBJ1-2; D is uncertain. V was cut by 4 bases and J by 4 bases, with 10 bases left in between. The length of the CDR3 is 13 residues.

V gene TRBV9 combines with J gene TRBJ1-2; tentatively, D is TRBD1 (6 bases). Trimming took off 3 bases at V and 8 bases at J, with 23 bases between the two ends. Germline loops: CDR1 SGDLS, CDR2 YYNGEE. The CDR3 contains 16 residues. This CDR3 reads CASSAKGLAGGRGYTF. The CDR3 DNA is TGTGCCAGCAGCGCTAAGGGACTAGCGGGGGGGCGGGGCTACACCTTC.

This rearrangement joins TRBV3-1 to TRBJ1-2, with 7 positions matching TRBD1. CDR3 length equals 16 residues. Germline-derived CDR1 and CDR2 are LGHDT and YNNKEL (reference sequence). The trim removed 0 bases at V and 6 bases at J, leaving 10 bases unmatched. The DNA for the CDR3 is TGTGCCAGCAGCCAAGAAGTTAAGACAGGGAGGAATGGCTACACCTTC. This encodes CASSQEVKTGRNGYTF.

CDR3 DNA: TGTGCCAGCAGTATACCCTTAAGGGAGGGGGACTCCTACGAGCAGTACTTC. This codes for CASSIPLREGDSYEQYF. The chain joins TRBV6-6 to TRBJ2-7, with TRBD2 as a possible D gene (7 bases). Germline CDR1 is MNHNY and CDR2 is SVGAGI (reference sequence). The germline V and J ends were trimmed by 5 bases and 0 bases, with 20 bases remaining between them. The CDR3 runs to 17 residues.

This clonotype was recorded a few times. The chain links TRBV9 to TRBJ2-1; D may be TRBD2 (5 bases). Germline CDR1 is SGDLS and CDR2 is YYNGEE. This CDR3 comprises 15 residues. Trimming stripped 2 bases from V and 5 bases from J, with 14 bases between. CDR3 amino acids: CASSVGGGRNNEQFF. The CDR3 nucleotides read TGTGCCAGCAGCGTGGGCGGAGGACGGAACAATGAGCAGTTCTTC.